A selection of T cell receptor beta chains follows, all from one sample in a study of technical replicates of blood from a few donors. The table came from immunoSEQ multiplex PCR; TCRdb's copy has only in-frame clones and leaves some out. The top ten clones hold 0.25% to 0.3% of a sample with tens of thousands of clones, 90% to 95% of them seen once. Sequenced material: T cells isolated from PBMCs. The receptors derive from a human donor in good health. Both conserved end residues are part of each CDR3. A D gene is named only where the DNA matches it firmly. Some rows mark clone size as missing; the rest say once, few, many or name a class of expanded clone.

D | J | size | V | CDR3 | DNA
TRBD2 | TRBJ2-2 | NA | TRBV7-6 | CASSLTPGGTGELFF | TGTGCCAGCAGCTTAACCCCGGGGGGAACCGGGGAGCTGTTTTTT
TRBD2 | TRBJ2-1 | once | TRBV27 | CASSSGLIAGYNEQFF | TGTGCCAGCAGCTCAGGGTTAATAGCGGGTTACAATGAGCAGTTCTTC
TRBD2 | TRBJ2-3 | NA | TRBV6-5 | CASSWVSGGTDTQYF | TGTGCCAGCAGTTGGGTTAGCGGGGGGACAGATACGCAGTATTTT
TRBD2 | TRBJ2-7 | NA | TRBV6-5 | CASSYSISGEQYF | TGTGCCAGCAGTTACTCGATTAGCGGGGAGCAGTACTTC
TRBD1 | TRBJ2-5 | NA | TRBV4-2 | CASSQTGSKETQYF | TGTGCCAGCAGCCAGACAGGGTCAAAAGAGACCCAGTACTTC
TRBD1 | TRBJ1-2 | NA | TRBV18 | CASSLPGQGAFGYTF | TGTGCCAGCTCACTACCGGGACAGGGGGCCTTTGGCTACACCTTC
NA | TRBJ2-3 | NA | TRBV7-2 | CASSLSPGRATDTQYF | TGTGCCAGCAGCTTATCCCCGGGCAGGGCCACAGATACGCAGTATTTT
NA | TRBJ2-5 | NA | TRBV2 | CASSPSRSQETQYF | TGTGCCAGCAGCCCCAGTCGATCCCAAGAGACCCAGTACTTC
NA | TRBJ2-1 | NA | TRBV27 | CASSLEWGVYYNEQFF | TGTGCCAGCAGTTTAGAATGGGGGGTCTATTACAATGAGCAGTTCTTC
NA | TRBJ2-1 | once | TRBV6-1 | CASSENRASYNEQFF | TGTGCCAGCAGTGAAAACAGAGCCTCCTACAATGAGCAGTTCTTC
TRBD2 | TRBJ2-1 | NA | TRBV7-2 | CASSRRAGGSYNEQFF | TGTGCCAGCAGCCGGAGAGCGGGAGGCTCCTACAATGAGCAGTTCTTC
NA | TRBJ1-1 | NA | TRBV6-1 | CASSEGHKGVDRMNTEAFF | TGTGCCAGCAGTGAAGGTCATAAAGGGGTGGACAGAATGAACACTGAAGCTTTCTTT
TRBD2 | TRBJ2-5 | NA | TRBV4-1 | CASSQEEITSGGAGGETQYF | TGCGCCAGCAGCCAAGAGGAAATAACTAGCGGGGGGGCCGGAGGGGAGACCCAGTACTTC
TRBD2 | TRBJ2-2 | NA | TRBV28 | CASSLAGGNTGELFF | TGTGCCAGCAGTTTAGCGGGAGGGAACACCGGGGAGCTGTTTTTT
TRBD1 | TRBJ1-2 | NA | TRBV5-1 | CASSHYPTWDSINYGYTF | TGCGCCAGCAGCCACTACCCTACTTGGGACAGCATTAACTATGGCTACACCTTC
TRBD1 | TRBJ2-7 | NA | TRBV4-1 | CASSQVRTGGSYEQYF | TGCGCCAGCAGCCAAGTCCGGACAGGGGGCTCCTACGAGCAGTACTTC
TRBD1 | TRBJ1-2 | once | TRBV5-4 | CASSLPGQGYGYTF | TGTGCCAGCAGCTTGCCAGGACAGGGTTATGGCTACACCTTC
NA | TRBJ1-2 | NA | TRBV4-1 | CASSQAKTPHYGYTF | TGCGCCAGCAGCCAGGCGAAGACACCCCACTATGGCTACACCTTC
NA | TRBJ2-3 | NA | TRBV21-1 | CASSKAASRGPSTDTQYF | TGTGCCAGCAGCAAAGCGGCCAGCAGGGGGCCTAGCACAGATACGCAGTATTTT
NA | TRBJ2-2 | NA | TRBV5-4 | CASSPGPGEAGELFF | TGTGCCAGCAGCCCGGGGCCAGGGGAAGCCGGGGAGCTGTTTTTT
TRBD1 | TRBJ1-1 | NA | TRBV7-9 | CASSPRSGGFTEAFF | TGTGCCAGCAGCCCGCGGTCAGGGGGTTTCACTGAAGCTTTCTTT
TRBD1 | TRBJ1-2 | NA | TRBV5-4 | CASSLDRTGYTF | TGTGCCAGCAGCCTGGACAGGACCGGCTACACCTTC
NA | TRBJ2-1 | NA | TRBV7-6 | CASSPQRLLREQFF | TGTGCCAGCAGCCCCCAACGCTTGTTGAGAGAGCAGTTCTTC
TRBD2 | TRBJ2-4 | NA | TRBV4-2 | CASSQARGTTGGAKNIQYF | TGTGCCAGCAGCCAAGCTAGGGGTACGACGGGGGGAGCCAAAAACATTCAGTACTTC
NA | TRBJ1-1 | NA | TRBV7-9 | CASSLEGLTGLNTEAFF | TGTGCCAGCAGCTTAGAGGGACTTACGGGGCTCAACACTGAAGCTTTCTTT
TRBD2 | TRBJ2-2 | NA | TRBV28 | CASTRGDYGAGELFF | TGTGCCAGCACTCGGGGGGACTATGGGGCCGGGGAGCTGTTTTTT
NA | TRBJ2-1 | NA | TRBV21-1 | CASRKGSCRSSHGHEQFF | TGTGCCAGCAGGAAGGGGTCATGCCGGTCCTCGCATGGGCATGAGCAGTTCTTC
TRBD2 | TRBJ2-1 | NA | TRBV2 | CASSDPGTSAYNEQFF | TGTGCCAGCAGTGACCCCGGGACTAGCGCCTACAATGAGCAGTTCTTC
NA | TRBJ2-5 | NA | TRBV4-1 | CASSRGFQETQYF | TGCGCCAGCAGCCGAGGGTTCCAAGAGACCCAGTACTTC
NA | TRBJ2-2 | NA | TRBV30 | CAWRRGQGGELFF | TGTGCCTGGAGGCGGGGGCAGGGCGGGGAGCTGTTTTTT
NA | TRBJ2-7 | NA | TRBV7-3 | CASSGTPGAEQYF | TGTGCCAGCAGCGGGACTCCTGGTGCCGAGCAGTACTTC
TRBD1 | TRBJ2-7 | NA | TRBV28 | CASRTGNYEQYF | TGTGCCAGCCGGACAGGGAACTACGAGCAGTACTTC
NA | TRBJ2-6 | NA | TRBV28 | CASRYSSGANVLTF | TGTGCCAGCAGATATAGCTCTGGGGCCAACGTCCTGACTTTC
TRBD1 | TRBJ1-1 | few | TRBV19 | CASDDRGLYTEAFF | TGTGCCAGCGACGACAGGGGGCTGTACACTGAAGCTTTCTTT
NA | TRBJ1-1 | NA | TRBV6-6 | CASRLSPLDTGTEAFF | TGTGCCAGCAGACTCTCACCTTTGGACACGGGCACTGAAGCTTTCTTT
TRBD1 | TRBJ2-2 | NA | TRBV5-1 | CASSLRTGGTGELFF | TGCGCCAGCAGCTTGAGGACAGGGGGGACCGGGGAGCTGTTTTTT
TRBD1 | TRBJ1-2 | NA | TRBV5-1 | CASSRADRVYGYTF | TGCGCCAGCAGCCGTGCCGACAGGGTCTATGGCTACACCTTC
NA | TRBJ1-5 | NA | TRBV2 | CASDGSSNQPQHF | TGTGCCAGCGACGGGAGTAGCAATCAGCCCCAGCATTTT
NA | TRBJ2-7 | NA | TRBV28 | CASSSNSPFGSWKEQYF | TGTGCCAGCAGTTCCAACTCCCCCTTTGGTAGCTGGAAGGAGCAGTACTTC
TRBD2 | TRBJ2-2 | NA | TRBV27 | CASSLIAGASGELFF | TGTGCCAGCAGTTTGATAGCGGGAGCTAGCGGGGAGCTGTTTTTT
NA | TRBJ2-3 | NA | TRBV27 | CASSPRHTDTQYF | TGTGCCAGCAGTCCCCGACATACAGATACGCAGTATTTT
TRBD2 | TRBJ2-7 | NA | TRBV27 | CASSLSGTSDEQYF | TGTGCCAGCAGTTTATCCGGGACTAGCGACGAGCAGTACTTC
NA | TRBJ1-5 | NA | TRBV6-1 | CASTTGRSNQPQHF | TGTGCCAGCACCACTGGGAGAAGCAATCAGCCCCAGCATTTT
NA | TRBJ1-2 | NA | TRBV11-2 | CASRPFGGPAYGYTF | TGTGCCAGCAGACCGTTCGGGGGGCCGGCCTATGGCTACACCTTC
NA | TRBJ1-2 | NA | TRBV30 | CAWSISWLGYTF | TGTGCCTGGAGCATCTCTTGGCTCGGCTACACCTTC
TRBD1 | TRBJ1-3 | once | TRBV5-1 | CASSSDRDSRNTIYF | TGCGCCAGCAGCTCGGACAGGGATTCCAGAAACACCATATATTTT
TRBD2 | TRBJ2-1 | NA | TRBV2 | CASRGTSGNNEQFF | TGTGCCAGCAGGGGGACTAGCGGGAACAATGAGCAGTTCTTC
NA | TRBJ2-1 | NA | TRBV4-1 | CASSPPSQPQQFF | TGCGCCAGCAGCCCTCCTAGCCAACCCCAGCAGTTCTTC
NA | TRBJ1-1 | few | TRBV18 | CASSPDSNTEAFF | TGTGCCAGCTCACCAGACTCGAACACTGAAGCTTTCTTT
TRBD1 | TRBJ2-7 | NA | TRBV19 | CASSPGTGGFEQYF | TGTGCCAGTAGCCCCGGGACAGGGGGCTTCGAGCAGTACTTC
NA | TRBJ1-2 | NA | TRBV4-2 | CASDSGVKTADKRYGYTF | TGTGCCAGCGACAGCGGGGTCAAGACAGCCGATAAACGCTATGGCTACACCTTC
TRBD2 | TRBJ2-1 | NA | TRBV11-3 | CASSLGGLYNEQFF | TGTGCCAGCAGCTTGGGGGGACTATACAATGAGCAGTTCTTC
NA | TRBJ2-3 | NA | TRBV19 | CASRESGADTQYF | TGTGCCAGCCGGGAGAGTGGGGCAGATACGCAGTATTTT
NA | TRBJ2-7 | NA | TRBV6-5 | CASSSTDSRKYF | TGTGCCAGCAGTTCGACGGACAGCCGGAAGTACTTC
TRBD1 | TRBJ2-2 | NA | TRBV7-8 | CASSPRLGTVSNTGELFF | TGTGCCAGCAGCCCTCGTTTGGGGACAGTGTCGAACACCGGGGAGCTGTTTTTT
NA | TRBJ1-6 | NA | TRBV6-5 | CASRGGNSPLHF | TGTGCCAGCAGGGGGGGTAACTCACCCCTCCACTTT
NA | TRBJ2-2 | NA | TRBV10-1 | CASSETLRGSGELFF | TGCGCCAGCAGTGAGACCCTCCGCGGTTCCGGGGAGCTGTTTTTT